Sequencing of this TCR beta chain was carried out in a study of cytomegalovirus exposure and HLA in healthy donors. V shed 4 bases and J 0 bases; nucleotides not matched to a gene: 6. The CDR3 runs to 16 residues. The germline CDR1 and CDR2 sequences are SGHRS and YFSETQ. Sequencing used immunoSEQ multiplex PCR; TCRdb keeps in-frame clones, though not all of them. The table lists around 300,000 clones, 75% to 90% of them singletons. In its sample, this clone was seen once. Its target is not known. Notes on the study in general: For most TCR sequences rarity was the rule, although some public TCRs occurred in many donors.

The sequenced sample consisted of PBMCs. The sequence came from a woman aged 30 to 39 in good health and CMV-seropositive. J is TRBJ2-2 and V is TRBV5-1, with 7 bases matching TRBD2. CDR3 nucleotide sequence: TGCGCCAGCAGCAGTCTAGCGGAGGCGAACACCGGGGAGCTGTTTTTT. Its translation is CASSSLAEANTGELFF.